A selection of T cell receptor beta chains follows, all from one sample in a study of OX40 agonist ivuxolimab in advanced cancers. Only in-frame clones appear in the TCRdb table, and some are missing; sequencing was by immunoSEQ multiplex PCR. The repertoire consists of roughly 19,000 clones, with 80% to 95% occurring once and the leading ten covering 50% to 60%. The specimen was CD4+ or CD8+ T cells sorted from blood, collected in a trial of the OX40 agonist ivuxolimab. The source is an adult with an advanced solid tumor such as melanoma, head and neck, liver or kidney cancer. The CDR3 runs from the conserved cysteine through the conserved F or W. A D gene is named only where the DNA matches it firmly. Only part of the rows carry a size: once, few, many, or a class if the clone is expanded.

j_call clone_size d_call v_call cdr3_aa cdr3_nt
TRBJ2-1 NA NA TRBV7-6 CASSLPEEARGNEQFF TGTGCCAGCAGCCTACCGGAGGAAGCAAGAGGCAATGAGCAGTTCTTC
TRBJ2-7 NA NA TRBV19 CASSWDGGSYEQYF TGTGCCAGTAGTTGGGACGGAGGCTCCTACGAGCAGTACTTC
TRBJ1-1 NA NA TRBV11-2 CASSLDVGATEAFF TGTGCCAGCAGCTTAGATGTGGGCGCCACTGAAGCTTTCTTT
TRBJ1-2 NA TRBD1 TRBV6-1 CASSEGGGGDGYTF TGTGCCAGCAGTGAAGGTGGAGGGGGCGATGGCTACACCTTC
TRBJ2-7 NA TRBD1 TRBV7-9 CASSSDRGYEQYF TGTGCCAGCAGCTCCGACAGGGGCTACGAGCAGTACTTC
TRBJ2-1 NA NA TRBV12-5 CASGLPRLGPPSGQFF TGTGCTAGTGGTTTGCCAAGACTGGGTCCTCCCTCGGGACAGTTCTTC
TRBJ2-5 NA NA TRBV7-9 CASSSTGIQETQYF TGTGCCAGCAGCTCTACAGGTATTCAAGAGACCCAGTACTTC
TRBJ1-2 NA NA TRBV4-1 CASSQDPGQNYGYTF TGCGCCAGCAGCCAAGATCCTGGGCAGAACTATGGCTACACCTTC
TRBJ2-7 NA NA TRBV13 CASSLGSYEQYF TGTGCCAGCAGCTTGGGATCCTACGAGCAGTACTTC
TRBJ2-3 NA TRBD2 TRBV10-2 CASSYLAGGPTDTQYF TGCGCCAGCAGCTACTTAGCGGGGGGGCCGACAGATACGCAGTATTTT
TRBJ1-5 NA TRBD1 TRBV19 CASSIDPDRGLYQPQHF TGTGCCAGTAGTATAGACCCGGACAGGGGGTTGTATCAGCCCCAGCATTTT
TRBJ2-1 NA TRBD2 TRBV5-1 CASSPTWGGDSGAEQFF TGCGCCAGCAGCCCCACTTGGGGGGGGGATAGCGGGGCCGAGCAGTTCTTC
TRBJ2-7 NA NA TRBV27 CASSLGESVWEQYF TGTGCCAGCAGTTTGGGGGAATCGGTTTGGGAGCAGTACTTC
TRBJ2-7 NA TRBD2 TRBV4-2 CASSQDRQGGAGEQYF TGTGCCAGCAGCCAAGATCGGCAGGGAGGGGCTGGCGAGCAGTACTTC
TRBJ2-7 NA TRBD2 TRBV10-1 CASSAGLAGGYEQYF TGCGCCAGCAGCGCTGGACTAGCGGGGGGCTACGAGCAGTACTTC
TRBJ2-1 NA NA TRBV6-5 CASSYSKDSNEQFF TGTGCCAGCAGTTACTCGAAGGACAGCAATGAGCAGTTCTTC
TRBJ2-1 once NA TRBV10-1 CASSEAGSDNEQFF TGCGCCAGCAGTGAGGCAGGTAGTGACAATGAGCAGTTCTTC
TRBJ1-1 NA NA TRBV18 CASSHGAGRGDEAFF TGTGCCAGCTCACACGGGGCTGGACGAGGTGATGAAGCTTTCTTT
TRBJ2-7 NA NA TRBV6-5 CASSPSPYEQYF TGTGCCAGCAGTCCCAGCCCCTACGAGCAGTACTTC
TRBJ2-1 once NA TRBV18 CASSPEQFSYNEQFF TGTGCCAGCTCACCTGAACAGTTCTCCTACAATGAGCAGTTCTTC
TRBJ1-6 NA NA TRBV7-9 CASSFAGVYNSPLHF TGTGCCAGCAGCTTCGCGGGGGTCTATAATTCACCCCTCCACTTT
TRBJ1-3 NA NA TRBV6-1 CASSPRDSGNTIYF TGTGCCAGCAGCCCCCGGGACTCTGGAAACACCATATATTTT
TRBJ2-3 NA NA TRBV5-8 CASNTDTQYF TGTGCCAGCAACACAGATACGCAGTATTTT
TRBJ2-1 NA NA TRBV6-4 CASRGEFGLFF TGTGCCAGCAGAGGGGAGTTTGGACTTTTCTTC
TRBJ1-5 NA NA TRBV6-5 CASSLGQQLMPQHF TGTGCCAGCAGCCTCGGACAGCAGCTGATGCCCCAGCATTTT
TRBJ2-3 NA NA TRBV27 CASSLLAERTSTDTQYF TGTGCCAGCAGTTTATTGGCCGAACGGACGAGCACAGATACGCAGTATTTT
TRBJ1-5 NA TRBD1 TRBV19 CASSILQGALQPQHF TGTGCCAGTAGTATATTACAGGGGGCTCTTCAGCCCCAGCATTTT
TRBJ1-5 NA NA TRBV5-5 CASSGVGASNQPQHF TGTGCCAGCAGCGGGGTGGGGGCGAGCAATCAGCCCCAGCATTTT
TRBJ1-1 NA NA TRBV7-9 CASSFLDSNTEAFF TGTGCCAGCAGCTTCCTGGACTCGAACACTGAAGCTTTCTTT
TRBJ2-7 NA NA TRBV27 CASSFWQGEQYF TGTGCCAGCAGTTTTTGGCAGGGGGAGCAGTACTTC
TRBJ2-2 NA NA TRBV30 CAWSVTRNTGELFF TGTGCCTGGAGTGTAACTCGGAACACCGGGGAGCTGTTTTTT
TRBJ1-2 NA TRBD1 TRBV7-9 CASSLGPGQGASDYGYTF TGTGCCAGCAGCTTGGGGCCCGGACAGGGGGCTTCGGACTATGGCTACACCTTC
TRBJ2-7 NA TRBD1 TRBV2 CASSGTGSEQYF TGTGCCAGCAGTGGGACAGGGTCCGAGCAGTACTTC
TRBJ1-1 NA NA TRBV7-9 CASSLGYSEAFF TGTGCCAGCAGCTTAGGTTATTCTGAAGCTTTCTTT
TRBJ1-4 NA NA TRBV6-5 CASSLRGGDEKLFF TGTGCCAGCAGTCTTAGGGGAGGCGACGAAAAACTGTTTTTT
TRBJ1-2 NA NA TRBV6-5 CASTYGPSYGYTF TGTGCCAGCACCTACGGGCCATCCTATGGCTACACCTTC
TRBJ1-2 NA NA TRBV30 CASEATVYGYTF TGTGCCTCCGAAGCCACGGTCTATGGCTACACCTTC
TRBJ2-7 NA TRBD1 TRBV7-6 CASSKTDRPTYEQYF TGTGCCAGCAGCAAGACGGACAGGCCTACCTACGAGCAGTACTTC
TRBJ2-4 NA NA TRBV27 CASSLGITPSQAKNIQYF TGTGCCAGCAGTTTGGGTATCACACCCTCGCAAGCCAAAAACATTCAGTACTTC
TRBJ1-3 NA NA TRBV30 CAWSVHLDSGNTIYF TGTGCCTGGAGTGTTCACCTAGACTCTGGAAACACCATATATTTT
TRBJ2-1 once NA TRBV13 CASSPAQEQVEQFF TGTGCCAGCAGCCCGGCACAGGAGCAGGTTGAGCAGTTCTTC
TRBJ2-1 NA NA TRBV6-5 CASSESGVNNEQFF TGTGCCAGCAGTGAGTCAGGGGTTAACAATGAGCAGTTCTTC
TRBJ1-1 few NA TRBV30 CAWGYGQLNTEAFF TGTGCCTGGGGCTACGGACAGTTGAACACTGAAGCTTTCTTT
TRBJ2-5 once NA TRBV2 CASKRGGPETQYF TGTGCCAGCAAAAGAGGGGGGCCCGAGACCCAGTACTTC
TRBJ2-7 NA TRBD1 TRBV27 CATWDREDLYEQYF TGTGCCACCTGGGACAGGGAGGACTTGTACGAGCAGTACTTC
TRBJ1-1 NA NA TRBV5-1 CASSSHRALNTEAFF TGCGCCAGCAGCTCGCACAGGGCTTTGAACACTGAAGCTTTCTTT